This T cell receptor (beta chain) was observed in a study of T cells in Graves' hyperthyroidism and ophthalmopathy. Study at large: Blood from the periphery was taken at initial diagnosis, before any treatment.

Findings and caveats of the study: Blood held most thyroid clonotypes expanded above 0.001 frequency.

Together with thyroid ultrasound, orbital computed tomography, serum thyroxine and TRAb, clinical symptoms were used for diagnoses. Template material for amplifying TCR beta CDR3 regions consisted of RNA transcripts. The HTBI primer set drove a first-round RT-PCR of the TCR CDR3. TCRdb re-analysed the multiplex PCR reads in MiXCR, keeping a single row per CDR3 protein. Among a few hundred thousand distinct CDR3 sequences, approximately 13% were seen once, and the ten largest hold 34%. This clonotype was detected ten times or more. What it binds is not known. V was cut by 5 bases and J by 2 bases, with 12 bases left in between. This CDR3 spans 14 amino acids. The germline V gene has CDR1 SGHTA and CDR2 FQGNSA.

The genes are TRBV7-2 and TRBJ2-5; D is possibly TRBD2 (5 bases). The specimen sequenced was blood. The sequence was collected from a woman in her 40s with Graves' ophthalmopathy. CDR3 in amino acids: CASSPFGGQETQYF. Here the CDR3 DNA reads TGTGCCAGCAGCCCGTTCGGCGGGCAAGAGACCCAGTACTTC.